These 16 T cell receptor beta chains were sequenced from one sample in a study of blood T cell repertoires in COVID-19. The method was immunoSEQ multiplex PCR; TCRdb's version includes in-frame clones alone and lacks a portion of them. The table records approximately 330,000 clones, approximately 88% of them present only once. Sequencing was done on a sample of peripheral blood. The origin of the receptors is a man aged 25-40 years with COVID-19, enrolled during active disease.

A word on this clone: One junction end does not reproduce the germline sequence, and a read error may be involved. The chain employs TRBV6-5 and TRBJ2-7, with D perhaps matching TRBD2 (6 bases). The CDR3 spans 14 residues. Looked up from germline, CDR1 is MNHEY and CDR2 is SVGAGI. This CDR3 reads CASSNSGTSYEQYF. The CDR3 nucleotides read TGTGCCAGCAGTAACTCCGGGACTTCCTACGAGCAGTACTTC.

Written as DNA, the CDR3 is TGTGCCAGCAGCTTAGAGGCAGCTAGAGGCTACACCTTC. It encodes CASSLEAARGYTF. The V gene is TRBV13, the J gene TRBJ1-2; D gene ambiguous. This CDR3 region has 13 residues. CDR1 is PRHDT, CDR2 FYEKMQ, per germline (reference sequence). V was clipped by 1 base and J by 8 bases, with 11 bases between them. Filled out from reference TRBV13 and TRBJ1-2, the complete variable domain reads AAGVIQSPRHLIKEKRETATLKCYPIPRHDTVYWYQQGPGQDPQFLISFYEKMQSDKGSIPDRFSAQQFSDYHSELNMSSLELGDSALYFCASSLEAARGYTFGSGTRLTVV.

The V gene is TRBV12-3 or TRBV12-4, the J gene TRBJ2-1; tentative D call: TRBD1 (5 bases). V lost 3 bases, J lost 9 bases, and 9 bases lay in between. The CDR3 totals 12 residues. In DNA, the CDR3 is TGTGCCAGCAGTTTTGGTAGGGGTGAGCAGTTCTTC. It specifies CASSFGRGEQFF.

This rearrangement joins TRBV10-3 to TRBJ2-1, with D maybe TRBD2 (7 bases). Germline V CDR1 and CDR2: ENHRY, SYGVKD. This CDR3 comprises 19 residues. Between the trimmed V and J ends, which lost 2 bases and 0 bases, there was a span of 20 bases. The CDR3 nucleotides are TGTGCCATCAGTGAGGAGGTGGGGGGGCCTCTTAGCTCCTACAATGAGCAGTTCTTC. It codes for CAISEEVGGPLSSYNEQFF.

The chain employs TRBV18 and TRBJ2-7, with 8 bases aligning to TRBD1. The J segment lost 0 bases and the V segment lost 3 bases, leaving 4 bases of the junction unmatched. The CDR3 is 15 amino acids. Germline values: CDR1 KGHSH, CDR2 LQKENI. This CDR3 is CASSPDRESSYEQYF. CDR3 bases: TGTGCCAGCTCACCGGACAGGGAGAGCTCCTACGAGCAGTACTTC.

This clone appeared a few times. This chain links TRBV4-2 with TRBJ2-1; 9 bases match TRBD1. Germline V gene data show CDR1 as LGHNA and CDR2 as YNFKEQ. Trimming took 1 base from V and 0 from J; bases not matched to a gene: 1. CDR3 length equals 16 residues. CDR3 protein: CASSQVQGASYNEQFF. DNA of the CDR3: TGTGCCAGCAGCCAAGTACAGGGGGCCTCCTACAATGAGCAGTTCTTC.

The chain joins TRBV11-1 to TRBJ2-7; 7 bases agree with TRBD1. Germline V gene data show CDR1 as SGHAT and CDR2 as FQDESV (reference sequence). The CDR3 sequence is 15 residues long. Trimming at V came to 4 bases and at J to 2 bases, leaving 8 bases not matched to a gene. CDR3 DNA sequence: TGTGCCAGCAGCTCGAGCCGGGACAGCCCCTACGAGCAGTACTTC. It yields the protein CASSSSRDSPYEQYF.

The chain couples TRBV9 to TRBJ2-1; TRBD2 is a possible D gene (6 bases). This CDR3 has 14 residues. Germline-derived CDR1 and CDR2 are SGDLS and YYNGEE. With 3 bases removed from V and 6 bases from J, the gap between germline ends came to 13 bases. This CDR3 reads CASSAGVRGNEQFF. CDR3 nucleotides: TGTGCCAGCAGCGCGGGGGTCCGAGGCAATGAGCAGTTCTTC.

The V call is TRBV5-1, the J call TRBJ2-1, with 7 bases lining up with TRBD1. CDR3 size: 16 residues. Germline V gives CDR1 SGHRS, CDR2 YFSETQ. The trim removed 0 bases at V and 2 bases at J, leaving 5 bases unmatched. The CDR3 DNA follows: TGCGCCAGCAGCTTGGGATGGGACAGTGCCTACAATGAGCAGTTCTTC. Its translation is CASSLGWDSAYNEQFF.

J is TRBJ2-7 and V is TRBV29-1; D is possibly TRBD1 (6 bases). This CDR3 region has 14 residues. Trimming left V 3 bases short and J 0 bases short, with 12 bases between. The germline CDR1 and CDR2 sequences are SQVTM and ANQGSEA. DNA of the CDR3: TGCAGCGTTGAGGACAGTTGGCCCTCCTACGAGCAGTACTTC. Translated, it gives CSVEDSWPSYEQYF.

The rearrangement links TRBV4-3 to TRBJ1-4; D is possibly TRBD1 (6 bases). Germline V gene sequence: CDR1 LGHNA, CDR2 YSLEER. V lost 4 bases to trimming and J lost 2 bases, with 11 bases between them. The length of the CDR3 is 15 residues. CDR3 residues: CASSPYRVTNEKLFF. The CDR3 DNA is TGCGCCAGCAGCCCATACAGGGTTACTAATGAAAAACTGTTTTTT.

The chain has TRBV6-1 and TRBJ1-1; 8 bases are a match to TRBD1. With 2 bases clipped from V and 5 bases from J, the junction kept 7 bases outside the gene matches. Germline CDR1 reads MNHNS; CDR2 reads SASEGT. This CDR3 comprises 15 residues. The CDR3, as DNA: TGTGCCAGCAGTGAATTTCCAGGGGGCATAACTGAAGCTTTCTTT. Translating it yields CASSEFPGGITEAFF.

On this clone: Other DNA sequences within the sample encode an identical CDR3. V and J are TRBV7-3 and TRBJ2-1; D may be TRBD1 (6 bases). This CDR3 comprises 13 residues. V lost 0 bases to trimming and J lost 7 bases, with 7 bases between them. From germline, CDR1 is SGHTA and CDR2 FQGTGA. This chain's CDR3 is CASSLTGGNEQFF. In DNA, the CDR3 is TGTGCCAGCAGCTTAACAGGGGGTAATGAGCAGTTCTTC.

This sequence joins TRBV7-9 and TRBJ2-1; D may be TRBD2 (5 bases). Germline assignment: CDR1 SEHNR and CDR2 FQNEAQ (reference sequence). The length of the CDR3 is 15 residues. Between the trimmed V and J ends, which lost 3 bases and 9 bases, there was a span of 18 bases. The DNA of the CDR3 is TGTGCCAGCAGCTTCTTAGGAGGCCGGGCTAGTGAGCAGTTCTTC. Amino acids: CASSFLGGRASEQFF. Filled out from reference TRBV7-9 and TRBJ2-1, the complete variable domain reads DTGVSQNPRHKITKRGQNVTFRCDPISEHNRLYWYRQTLGQGPEFLTYFQNEAQLEKSRLLSDRFSAERPKGSFSTLEIQRTEQGDSAMYLCASSFLGGRASEQFFGPGTRLTVL.

This clone was recorded only once. The chain employs TRBV9 and TRBJ2-1; D uncertain. Germline values: CDR1 SGDLS, CDR2 YYNGEE. The CDR3 totals 12 residues. V was trimmed by 0 bases and J by 9 bases, leaving 7 bases between them. The CDR3 nucleotides read TGTGCCAGCAGCGTAGGAGTTAGTGAGCAGTTCTTC. Its protein product is CASSVGVSEQFF.

V is TRBV3-1 (or the pseudogene TRBV3-2) and J is TRBJ2-7, with TRBD1 identical over 8 bases. Trimming at V came to 4 bases and at J to 3 bases, leaving 2 bases not matched to a gene. Germline values: CDR1 LGHDT, CDR2 YNNKEL (reference sequence). The CDR3 covers 13 residues. The CDR3 DNA reads TGTGCCAGCAGCCCCGGGACAGGCTACGAGCAGTACTTC. This translates into CASSPGTGYEQYF.